This T cell receptor (beta chain) appears in the sequencing data of a study of blood T cell repertoires in COVID-19. This CDR3 contains 16 residues. Authors' analysis steps: Amplification from reference gene primers served as the basis for estimated nucleated cell counts. Generated by immunoSEQ multiplex PCR, the TCRdb table keeps only in-frame clones and is missing some. The D gene and trimming were derived from the DNA, and the V and J assignments and clone size from that table. The profile shows fewer than 300,000 clones, approximately 90% of them singletons. Cohorts were determined from participant-reported clinical history. Donors in Cohort 3 counted as recovered after two negative PCRs, clearance, or symptom resolution.

The J gene is TRBJ2-2, the V gene TRBV12-1; the table names TRBD2, a call not compared with the DNA. TRBV12-1 is a pseudogene locus. Source material: PBMCs or T cells enriched from blood (not recorded which). The sequence derives from a young woman who had recovered from COVID-19. This chain's CDR3 is CASSSIARGGTGELFF. For the CDR3, the DNA is TGTGCCAGCAGCTCGATAGCGCGGGGGGGCACCGGGGAGCTGTTTTTT.